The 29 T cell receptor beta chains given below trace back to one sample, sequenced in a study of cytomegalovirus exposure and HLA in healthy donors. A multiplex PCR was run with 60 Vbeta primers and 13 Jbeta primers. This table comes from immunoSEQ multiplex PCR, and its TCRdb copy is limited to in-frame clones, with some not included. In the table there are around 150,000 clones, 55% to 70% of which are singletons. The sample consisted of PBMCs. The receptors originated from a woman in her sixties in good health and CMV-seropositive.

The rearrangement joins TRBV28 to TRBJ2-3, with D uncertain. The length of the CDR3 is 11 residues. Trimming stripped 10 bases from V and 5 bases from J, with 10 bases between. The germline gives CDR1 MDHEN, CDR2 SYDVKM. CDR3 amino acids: CAIARRDTQYF. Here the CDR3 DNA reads TGTGCCATCGCGAGGAGAGATACGCAGTATTTT.

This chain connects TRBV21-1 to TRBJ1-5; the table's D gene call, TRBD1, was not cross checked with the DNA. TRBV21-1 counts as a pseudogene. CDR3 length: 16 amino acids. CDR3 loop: CASSPRQGRFDQPQHF. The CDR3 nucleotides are TGTGCCAGCAGCCCCCGACAGGGGAGGTTCGATCAGCCCCAGCATTTT.

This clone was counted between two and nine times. The CDR3, as DNA: TGTGCCAGCAGCCCTAGTCAGGGAAGTCAGCCCCAGCATTTT. Amino acid sequence: CASSPSQGSQPQHF. This rearrangement joins TRBV9 to TRBJ1-5, with D tentatively TRBD1 (5 bases). V shed 4 bases and J shed 6 bases, with 14 bases lying between them. This CDR3 has 14 residues. Germline lookup yields CDR1 SGDLS and CDR2 YYNGEE. The whole variable domain, remainder taken from reference TRBV9 and TRBJ1-5, is DSGVTQTPKHLITATGQRVTLRCSPRSGDLSVYWYQQSLDQGLQFLIQYYNGEERAKGNILERFSAQQFPDLHSELNLSSLELGDSALYFCASSPSQGSQPQHFGDGTRLSIL.

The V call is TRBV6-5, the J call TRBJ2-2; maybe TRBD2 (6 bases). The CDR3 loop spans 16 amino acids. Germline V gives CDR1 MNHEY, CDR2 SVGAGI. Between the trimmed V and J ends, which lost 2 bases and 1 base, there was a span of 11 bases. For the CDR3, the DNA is TGTGCCAGCAGTTACGGGGTGGGAGGGAACACCGGGGAGCTGTTTTTT. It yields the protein CASSYGVGGNTGELFF.

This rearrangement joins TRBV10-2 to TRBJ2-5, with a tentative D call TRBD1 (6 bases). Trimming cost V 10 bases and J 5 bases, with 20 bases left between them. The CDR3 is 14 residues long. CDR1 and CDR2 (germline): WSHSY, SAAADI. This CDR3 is CATYLTQGSETQYF. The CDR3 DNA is TGCGCCACCTATCTAACCCAGGGGAGCGAGACCCAGTACTTC.

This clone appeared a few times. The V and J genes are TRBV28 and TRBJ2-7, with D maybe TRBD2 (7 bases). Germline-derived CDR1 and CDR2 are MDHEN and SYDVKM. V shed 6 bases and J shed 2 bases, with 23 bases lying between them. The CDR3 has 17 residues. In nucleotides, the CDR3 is TGTGCCAGCAGGGGGGCGTCGGCGGGAGTAGGCGCCTACGAGCAGTACTTC. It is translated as CASRGASAGVGAYEQYF.

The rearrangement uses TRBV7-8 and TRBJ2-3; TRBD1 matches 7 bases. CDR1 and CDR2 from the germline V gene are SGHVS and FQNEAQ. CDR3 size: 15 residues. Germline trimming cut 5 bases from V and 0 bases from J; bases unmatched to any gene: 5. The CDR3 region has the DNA TGTGCCAGCAGCAAGGGACAGTCTAGCACAGATACGCAGTATTTT. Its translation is CASSKGQSSTDTQYF.

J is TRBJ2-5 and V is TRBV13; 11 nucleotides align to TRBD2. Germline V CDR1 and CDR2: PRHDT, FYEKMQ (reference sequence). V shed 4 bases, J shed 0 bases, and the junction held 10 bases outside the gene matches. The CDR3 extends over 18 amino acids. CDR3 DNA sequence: TGTGCCAGCAGCTCATTAGCGGGAGGGCCGATTTACCAAGAGACCCAGTACTTC. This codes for CASSSLAGGPIYQETQYF.

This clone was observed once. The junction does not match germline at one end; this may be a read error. CDR3 DNA sequence: TGTTCCAGCAGCTTAGAGGACAGGGGGTTTTACTTC. Translating gives CSSSLEDRGFYF. The chain is built from TRBV7-9 and TRBJ2-4; 10 bases match TRBD1. The V gene's germline CDR1 is SEHNR and CDR2 FQNEAQ (reference sequence). This CDR3 region has 12 residues.

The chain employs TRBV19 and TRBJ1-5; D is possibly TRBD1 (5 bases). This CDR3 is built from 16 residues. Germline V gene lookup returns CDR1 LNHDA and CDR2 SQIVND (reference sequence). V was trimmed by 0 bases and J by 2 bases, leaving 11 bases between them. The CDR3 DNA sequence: TGTGCCAGTAGTATAGAGGGGCTGGGCGGCAATCAGCCCCAGCATTTT. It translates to CASSIEGLGGNQPQHF.

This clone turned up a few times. CDR3 amino acids: CASSFTGVGWGANVLTF. The CDR3 DNA reads TGCGCCAGCAGCTTTACAGGGGTCGGGTGGGGGGCCAACGTCCTGACTTTC. The chain couples TRBV5-1 to TRBJ2-6; 7 nucleotides match TRBD1. With 2 bases clipped from V and 4 bases from J, the junction kept 9 bases outside the gene matches. The length of the CDR3 is 17 residues. Germline V CDR1 and CDR2: SGHRS, YFSETQ.

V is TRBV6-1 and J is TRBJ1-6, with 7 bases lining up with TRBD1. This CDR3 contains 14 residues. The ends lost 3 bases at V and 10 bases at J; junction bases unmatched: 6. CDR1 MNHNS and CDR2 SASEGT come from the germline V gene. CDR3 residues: CASSETGSGSPLHF. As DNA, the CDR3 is TGTGCCAGCAGTGAGACAGGGTCAGGATCACCCCTCCACTTT.

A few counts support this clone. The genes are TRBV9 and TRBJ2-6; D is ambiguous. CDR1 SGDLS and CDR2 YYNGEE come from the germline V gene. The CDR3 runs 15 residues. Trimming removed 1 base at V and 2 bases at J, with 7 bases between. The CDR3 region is CASSVLLPGANVLTF. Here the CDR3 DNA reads TGTGCCAGCAGCGTACTCCTTCCTGGGGCCAACGTCCTGACTTTC.

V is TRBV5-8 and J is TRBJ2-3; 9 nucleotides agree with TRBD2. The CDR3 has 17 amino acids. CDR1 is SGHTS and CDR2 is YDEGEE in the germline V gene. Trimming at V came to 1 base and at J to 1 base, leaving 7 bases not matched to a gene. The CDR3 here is CASSLSRSSGGTDTQYF. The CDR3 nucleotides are TGTGCCAGCAGCTTGTCTCGATCTAGCGGGGGCACAGATACGCAGTATTTT.

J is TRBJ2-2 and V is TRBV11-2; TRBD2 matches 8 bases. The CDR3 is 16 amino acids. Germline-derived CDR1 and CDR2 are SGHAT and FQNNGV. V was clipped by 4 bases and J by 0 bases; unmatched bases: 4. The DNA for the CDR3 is TGTGCCAGCAGCTACTCAGCGGGAGCGAACACCGGGGAGCTGTTTTTT. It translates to CASSYSAGANTGELFF.

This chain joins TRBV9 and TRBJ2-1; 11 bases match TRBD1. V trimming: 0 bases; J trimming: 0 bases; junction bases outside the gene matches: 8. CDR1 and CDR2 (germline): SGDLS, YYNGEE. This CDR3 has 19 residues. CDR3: CASSVGGGTGGLSYNEQFF. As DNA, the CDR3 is TGTGCCAGCAGCGTAGGAGGAGGGACAGGGGGACTCTCCTACAATGAGCAGTTCTTC.

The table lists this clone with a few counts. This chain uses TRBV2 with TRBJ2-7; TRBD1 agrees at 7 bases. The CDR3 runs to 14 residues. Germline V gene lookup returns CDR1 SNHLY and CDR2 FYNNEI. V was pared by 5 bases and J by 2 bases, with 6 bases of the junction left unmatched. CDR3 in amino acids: CASSNRDRAYEQYF. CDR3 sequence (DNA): TGTGCCAGCAGTAACCGGGACAGAGCCTACGAGCAGTACTTC. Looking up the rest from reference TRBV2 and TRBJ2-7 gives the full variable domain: EPEVTQTPSHQVTQMGQEVILRCVPISNHLYFYWYRQILGQKVEFLVSFYNNEISEKSEIFDDQFSVERPDGSNFTLKIRSTKLEDSAMYFCASSNRDRAYEQYFGPGTRLTVT.

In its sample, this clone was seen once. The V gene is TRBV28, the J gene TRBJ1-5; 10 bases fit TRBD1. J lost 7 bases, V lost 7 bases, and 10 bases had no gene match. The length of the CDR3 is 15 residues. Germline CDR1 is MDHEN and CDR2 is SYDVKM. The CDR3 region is CASTGGTGEFQPQHF. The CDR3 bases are TGTGCCAGCACGGGGGGGACAGGGGAGTTCCAGCCCCAGCATTTT.

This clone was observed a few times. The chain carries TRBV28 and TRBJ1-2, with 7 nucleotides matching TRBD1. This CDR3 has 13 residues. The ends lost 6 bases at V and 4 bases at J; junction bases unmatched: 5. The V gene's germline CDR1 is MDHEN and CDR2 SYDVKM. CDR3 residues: CASRDGTVYGYTF. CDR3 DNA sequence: TGTGCCAGCAGGGACGGGACAGTCTATGGCTACACCTTC.

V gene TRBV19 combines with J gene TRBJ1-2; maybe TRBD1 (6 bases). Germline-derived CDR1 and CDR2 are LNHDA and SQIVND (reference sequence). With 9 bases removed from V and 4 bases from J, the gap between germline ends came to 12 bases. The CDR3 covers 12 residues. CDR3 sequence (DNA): TGTGCCAGCCTACAGACAGGCTATGGCTACACCTTC. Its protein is CASLQTGYGYTF.

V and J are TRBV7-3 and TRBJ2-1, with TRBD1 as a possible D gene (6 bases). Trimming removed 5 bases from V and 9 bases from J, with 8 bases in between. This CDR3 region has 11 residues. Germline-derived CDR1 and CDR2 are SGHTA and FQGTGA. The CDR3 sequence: CASSQGREQFF. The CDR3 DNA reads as TGTGCCAGCAGCCAGGGGCGTGAGCAGTTCTTC.

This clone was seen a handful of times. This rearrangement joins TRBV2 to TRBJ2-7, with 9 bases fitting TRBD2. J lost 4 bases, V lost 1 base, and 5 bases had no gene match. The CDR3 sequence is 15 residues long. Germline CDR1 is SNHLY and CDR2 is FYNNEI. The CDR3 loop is CASSEDWREGYEQYF. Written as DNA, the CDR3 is TGTGCCAGCAGTGAAGACTGGCGGGAGGGATACGAGCAGTACTTC. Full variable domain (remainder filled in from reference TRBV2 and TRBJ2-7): EPEVTQTPSHQVTQMGQEVILRCVPISNHLYFYWYRQILGQKVEFLVSFYNNEISEKSEIFDDQFSVERPDGSNFTLKIRSTKLEDSAMYFCASSEDWREGYEQYFGPGTRLTVT.

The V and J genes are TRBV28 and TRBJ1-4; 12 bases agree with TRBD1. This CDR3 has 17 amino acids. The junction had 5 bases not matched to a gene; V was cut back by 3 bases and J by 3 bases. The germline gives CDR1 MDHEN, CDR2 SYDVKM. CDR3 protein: CASSLGQGARANEKLFF. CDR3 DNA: TGTGCCAGCAGTTTGGGACAGGGGGCGCGGGCTAATGAAAAACTGTTTTTT.

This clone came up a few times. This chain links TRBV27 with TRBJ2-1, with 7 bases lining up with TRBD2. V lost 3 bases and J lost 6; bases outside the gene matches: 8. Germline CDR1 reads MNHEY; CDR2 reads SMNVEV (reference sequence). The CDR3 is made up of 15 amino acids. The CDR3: CASSFYRGGSNEQFF. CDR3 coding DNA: TGTGCCAGCAGTTTTTATCGGGGAGGGAGCAATGAGCAGTTCTTC.

The CDR3 loop is CASSSETIYGYTF. The CDR3 DNA is TGTGCCAGCAGTTCCGAGACAATCTATGGCTACACCTTC. The chain links TRBV6-5 to TRBJ1-2; D ambiguous. Trimming stripped 4 bases from V and 4 bases from J, with 10 bases between. Germline CDR1 MNHEY, CDR2 SVGAGI. CDR3 length: 13 residues.

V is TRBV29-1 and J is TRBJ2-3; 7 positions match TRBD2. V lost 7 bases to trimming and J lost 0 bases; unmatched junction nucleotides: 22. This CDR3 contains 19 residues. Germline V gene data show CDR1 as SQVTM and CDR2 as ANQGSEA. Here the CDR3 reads CSALGDLAGSFGSTDTQYF. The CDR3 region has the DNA TGCAGCGCTCTAGGGGATTTAGCGGGTAGTTTTGGAAGCACAGATACGCAGTATTTT.

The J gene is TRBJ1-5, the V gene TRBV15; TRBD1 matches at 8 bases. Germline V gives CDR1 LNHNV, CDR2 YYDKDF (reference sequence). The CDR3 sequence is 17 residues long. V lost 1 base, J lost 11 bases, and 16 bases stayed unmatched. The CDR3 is CATSRGLREAGGASQHF. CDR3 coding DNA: TGTGCCACCAGCAGAGGCCTCCGGGAGGCAGGGGGCGCGTCCCAGCATTTT. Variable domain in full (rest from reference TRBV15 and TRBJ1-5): DAMVIQNPRYQVTQFGKPVTLSCSQTLNHNVMYWYQQKSSQAPKLLFHYYDKDFNNEADTPDNFQSRRPNTSFCFLDIRSPGLGDTAMYLCATSRGLREAGGASQHFGDGTRLSIL.

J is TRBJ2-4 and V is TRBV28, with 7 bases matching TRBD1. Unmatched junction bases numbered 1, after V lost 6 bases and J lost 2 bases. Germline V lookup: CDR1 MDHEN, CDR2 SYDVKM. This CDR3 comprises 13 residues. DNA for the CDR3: TGTGCCAGCAGGGACAGGTCCAAAAACATTCAGTACTTC. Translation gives CASRDRSKNIQYF.

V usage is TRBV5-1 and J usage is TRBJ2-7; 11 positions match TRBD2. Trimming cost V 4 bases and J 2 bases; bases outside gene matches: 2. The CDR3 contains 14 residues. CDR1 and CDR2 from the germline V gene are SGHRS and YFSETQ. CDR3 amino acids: CASSPGLAAYEQYF. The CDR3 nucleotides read TGCGCCAGCAGCCCGGGACTAGCGGCCTACGAGCAGTACTTC.